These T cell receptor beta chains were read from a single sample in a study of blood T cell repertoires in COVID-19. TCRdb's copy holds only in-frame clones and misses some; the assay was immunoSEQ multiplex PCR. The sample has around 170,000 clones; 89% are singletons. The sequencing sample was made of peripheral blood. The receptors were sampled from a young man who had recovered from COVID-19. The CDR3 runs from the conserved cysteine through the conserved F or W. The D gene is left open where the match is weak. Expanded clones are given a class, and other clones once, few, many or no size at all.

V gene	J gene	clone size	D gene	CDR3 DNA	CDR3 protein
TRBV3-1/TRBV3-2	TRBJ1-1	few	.	TGTGCCAGCAGCCAAGGCAGAACTGAAGCTTTCTTT	CASSQGRTEAFF
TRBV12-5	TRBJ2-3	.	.	TGTGCTAGTGGTTTGGGGAGGGCCACAGATACGCAGTATTTT	CASGLGRATDTQYF
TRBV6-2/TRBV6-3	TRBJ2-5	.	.	TGTGCCAGCAGTTCCGAAGTAATTTCTAGAGAGACCCAGTACTTC	CASSSEVISRETQYF
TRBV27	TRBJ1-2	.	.	TGTGCCAGCAGTTTTGGACAGAACTATGGCTACACCTTC	CASSFGQNYGYTF
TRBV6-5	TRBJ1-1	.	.	TGTGCCAGCAGTTACTCGCCGGGATACACTGAAGCTTTCTTT	CASSYSPGYTEAFF
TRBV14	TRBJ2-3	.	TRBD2	TGTGCCAGCAGCTCGCGGGGGAGGCGCACAGATACGCAGTATTTT	CASSSRGRRTDTQYF
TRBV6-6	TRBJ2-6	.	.	TGTGCCAGCAGCTCGAGTTTGATTGGGGCCAACGTCCTGACTTTC	CASSSSLIGANVLTF
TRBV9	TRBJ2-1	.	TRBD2	TGTGCCAGCAATCCGGGACTAGCGGGAGGGGAATACAATGAGCAGTTCTTC	CASNPGLAGGEYNEQFF
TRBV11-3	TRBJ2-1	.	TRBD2	TGTGCCAGCAGCTTAGATGGGACTAGCTACAATGAGCAGTTCTTC	CASSLDGTSYNEQFF
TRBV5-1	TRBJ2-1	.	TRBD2	TGCGCCAGCAGCTCGACTAGCGGGAACTACAATGAGCAGTTCTTC	CASSSTSGNYNEQFF
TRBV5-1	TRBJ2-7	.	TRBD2	TGCGCCAGCAGCATGACTAGCGGGGAGAGCTACGAGCAGTACTTC	CASSMTSGESYEQYF
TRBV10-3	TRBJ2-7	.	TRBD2	TGTGCCACCCACAGCGGGAGCTACGAGCAGTACTTC	CATHSGSYEQYF
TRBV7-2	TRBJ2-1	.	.	TGTGCCAGCAGCTTTTACTCCCCCAATGAGCAGTTCTTC	CASSFYSPNEQFF
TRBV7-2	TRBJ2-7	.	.	TGTGCCAGCAGCTTAGGGCAGGGGCAATCCTACGAGCAGTACTTC	CASSLGQGQSYEQYF
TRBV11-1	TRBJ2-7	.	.	TGTGCCAGCAGCTTCCTCGGCGGAGAGGTCCCCTACGAGCAGTACTTC	CASSFLGGEVPYEQYF
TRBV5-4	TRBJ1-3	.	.	TGTGCCAGCAGGTCTTTCTCTGGAAACACCATATATTTT	CASRSFSGNTIYF
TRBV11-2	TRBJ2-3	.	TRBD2	TGTGCCAGCGCTGAGGTACTAGCGGGAGTCAAAGATACGCAGTATTTT	CASAEVLAGVKDTQYF
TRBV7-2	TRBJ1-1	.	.	TGTGCCAGCAGCTTAGTCCACGGGGGAGCTGAAGCTTTCTTT	CASSLVHGGAEAFF
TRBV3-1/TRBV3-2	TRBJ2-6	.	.	TGTGCCAGCAGCCAAGAGGGCGCTGGGGCCAACGTCCTGACTTTC	CASSQEGAGANVLTF
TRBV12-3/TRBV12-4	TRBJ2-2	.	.	TGTGCCAGCAGTTTTCCTAATACCGGGGAGCTGTTTTTT	CASSFPNTGELFF
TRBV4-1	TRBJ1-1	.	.	TGCGCCAGCAGCCAGATAACCGGGGTAAACACTGAAGCTTTCTTT	CASSQITGVNTEAFF
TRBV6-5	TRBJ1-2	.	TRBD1	TGTGCCAGCAGTTACACAGGGGGTTCCTATGGCTACACCTTC	CASSYTGGSYGYTF
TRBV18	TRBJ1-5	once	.	TGTGCCAGCTCACCCGGGGGTAGTCAGCCCCAGCATTTT	CASSPGGSQPQHF
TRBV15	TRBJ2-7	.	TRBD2	TGTGCCACCAGCCTAGCGGGAGAGTACGAGCAGTACTTC	CATSLAGEYEQYF
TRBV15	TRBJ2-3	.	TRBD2	TGTGCCACCAGCAGAGATAGTGGGGACAGACGACTAGCGGTGGGCCCAGATACGCAGTATTTT	CATSRDSGDRRLAVGPDTQYF
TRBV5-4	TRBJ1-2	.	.	TGTGCCAGCAGCTTGGAGTCGTCCCCGGGCTATGGCTACACCTTC	CASSLESSPGYGYTF
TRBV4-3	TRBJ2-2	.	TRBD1	TGCGCCAGCAGCCAAAGATGGACAGGGGATATGATCCCCGGGGAGCTGTTTTTT	CASSQRWTGDMIPGELFF
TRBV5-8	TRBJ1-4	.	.	TGTGCCAGCAGCTTGGGCAGGGTGAATAATGAAAAACTGTTTTTT	CASSLGRVNNEKLFF
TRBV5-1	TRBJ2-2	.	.	TGCGCCAGCAGTGGCAGGGTGGGATACACCGGGGAGCTGTTTTTT	CASSGRVGYTGELFF
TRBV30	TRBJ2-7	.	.	TGTGCCTGGAGTGTCCAACAGACCTACGAGCAGTACTTC	CAWSVQQTYEQYF
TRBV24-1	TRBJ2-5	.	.	TGTGCCACCAGTGATGGAGCAGAAGAGACCCAGTACTTC	CATSDGAEETQYF
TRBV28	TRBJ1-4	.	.	TGTGCCAGTTCAGTGATGGTGGATGAAAAACTGTTTTTT	CASSVMVDEKLFF
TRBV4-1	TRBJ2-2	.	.	TGCGCCAGCAGCCAATGGATTAGTGCAGGGAACACCGGGGAGCTGTTTTTT	CASSQWISAGNTGELFF
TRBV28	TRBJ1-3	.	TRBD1	TGTGCCAGCAGTAAGACAGGGGGCTTGGCTGGAAACACCATATATTTT	CASSKTGGLAGNTIYF
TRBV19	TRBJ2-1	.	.	TGTGCCAGTAGTATATTCGGGGTTACCCCGGGCAATGAGCAGTTCTTC	CASSIFGVTPGNEQFF
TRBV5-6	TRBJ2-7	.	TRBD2	TGTGCCAGCAGCCTAGGGGGGACTAGCTCCTACGAGCAGTACTTC	CASSLGGTSSYEQYF
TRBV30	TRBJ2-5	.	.	TGTGCCTGGAAGGTAGAGGCAGTTAGGCAAGAGACCCAGTACTTC	CAWKVEAVRQETQYF
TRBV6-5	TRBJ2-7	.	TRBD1	TGTGCCAGCAGTTATTTTCGGGACAGAGCCTACGAGCAGTACTTC	CASSYFRDRAYEQYF
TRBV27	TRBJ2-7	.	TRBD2	TGTGCCAGCAGCACCCTCCGGACTAGCGGCCTCACGCGGGGCTACGAGCAGTACTTC	CASSTLRTSGLTRGYEQYF
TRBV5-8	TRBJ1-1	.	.	TGTGCCAGCAACTTGTACGAGTTGAACACTGAAGCTTTCTTT	CASNLYELNTEAFF